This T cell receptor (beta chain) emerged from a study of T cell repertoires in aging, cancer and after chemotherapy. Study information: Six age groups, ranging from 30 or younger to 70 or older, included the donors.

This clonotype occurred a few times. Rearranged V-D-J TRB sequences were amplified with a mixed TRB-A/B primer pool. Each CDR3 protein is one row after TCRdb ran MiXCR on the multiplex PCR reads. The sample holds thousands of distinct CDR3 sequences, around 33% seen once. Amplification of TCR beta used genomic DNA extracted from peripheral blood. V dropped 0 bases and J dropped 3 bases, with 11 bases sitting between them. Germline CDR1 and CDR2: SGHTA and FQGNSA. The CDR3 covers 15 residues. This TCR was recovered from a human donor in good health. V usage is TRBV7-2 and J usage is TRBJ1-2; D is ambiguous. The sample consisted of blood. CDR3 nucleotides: TGTGCCAGCAGCTTAGCGAACCCTACTTACTATGGCTACACCTTC. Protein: CASSLANPTYYGYTF.